Each of the 26 T cell receptor beta chains below was sequenced from the same sample in a study of T cell changes during pregnancy in multiple sclerosis. Sequenced by immunoSEQ multiplex PCR; TCRdb stores in-frame clones only, minus some. In the table there are about 40,000 clones, roughly 90% of which are singletons. Sample: CD4+ T cells from peripheral blood mononuclear cells, taken in the second trimester of pregnancy. Receptor source: a female donor with multiple sclerosis, enrolled in a pregnancy study.

The CDR3 DNA is TGTGCCAGCTCACCCTTGGGAGTAGCGGGAGTCGGGGAGGTCGAGCAGTACTTC. Amino acids: CASSPLGVAGVGEVEQYF. V is TRBV18 and J is TRBJ2-7, with TRBD2 identical over 9 bases. This CDR3 region has 18 residues. The germline gives CDR1 KGHSH, CDR2 LQKENI. With 3 bases clipped from V and 6 bases from J, the junction kept 18 bases outside the gene matches.

V usage is TRBV30 and J usage is TRBJ2-1; the D gene is possibly TRBD1 (5 bases). CDR3 length: 14 amino acids. Trimming stripped 1 base from V and 10 bases from J, with 17 bases between. In germline, CDR1 is GTSNPN, CDR2 SVGIG (reference sequence). The CDR3 protein is CAWSGVRGSSEQFF. DNA of the CDR3: TGTGCCTGGAGTGGGGTTAGGGGCTCAAGCGAGCAGTTCTTC.

This clone was seen only a few times. This chain uses TRBV28 with TRBJ1-2, with TRBD1 as a possible D gene (6 bases). V shed 7 bases and J shed 7 bases, with 13 bases lying between them. CDR3 length equals 12 residues. Germline V CDR1 and CDR2: MDHEN, SYDVKM. The CDR3 DNA reads as TGTGCCAGCACTACAGGGCAACTTGGCTACACCTTC. It codes for CASTTGQLGYTF.

This clone was picked up one time. This rearrangement joins TRBV6-6 to TRBJ2-7, with D possibly being TRBD1 (6 bases). This CDR3 spans 11 amino acids. Germline V lookup: CDR1 MNHNY, CDR2 SVGAGI (reference sequence). Deletions cut 4 bases from V and 12 bases from J, with 13 bases between. CDR3 loop: CASSSGRGGYF. As DNA, the CDR3 is TGTGCCAGCAGTTCTGGCAGGGGTGGGTACTTC.

This chain links TRBV6-5 with TRBJ2-3, with TRBD2 as a possible D gene (6 bases). V lost 8 bases and J lost 4, with 16 bases in between. From germline, CDR1 is MNHEY and CDR2 SVGAGI. CDR3 length: 14 residues. CDR3 nucleotide sequence: TGTGCCAGCGGTAGCGGATTGCTTCCAGATACGCAGTATTTT. Translated, it gives CASGSGLLPDTQYF.

This rearrangement joins TRBV27 to TRBJ1-2; tentatively, D is TRBD1 (6 bases). There are 16 residues in the CDR3. V was trimmed by 5 bases and J by 5 bases, leaving 21 bases between them. Germline V gives CDR1 MNHEY, CDR2 SMNVEV (reference sequence). In nucleotides, the CDR3 is TGTGCCAGCAGTCTCATCCCAGGGGTATTGGGGTATGGCTACACCTTC. It is translated as CASSLIPGVLGYGYTF.

For the CDR3, the DNA is TGTGCCAGTAATACGGGGGGCAGCTATAGCAATCAGCCCCAGCATTTT. Encoded protein: CASNTGGSYSNQPQHF. The V call is TRBV19, the J call TRBJ1-5, with D perhaps TRBD1 (6 bases). V gave up 7 bases and J gave up 0 bases, with 16 bases separating them. The CDR3 totals 16 residues. Germline V lookup: CDR1 LNHDA, CDR2 SQIVND (reference sequence). The full variable domain, its missing parts supplied by reference TRBV19 and TRBJ1-5, is DGGITQSPKYLFRKEGQNVTLSCEQNLNHDAMYWYRQDPGQGLRLIYYSQIVNDFQKGDIAEGYSVSREKKESFPLTVTSAQKNPTAFYLCASNTGGSYSNQPQHFGDGTRLSIL.

The chain is built from TRBV27 and TRBJ2-3; 16 nucleotides align to TRBD2. CDR1 and CDR2 from the germline V gene are MNHEY and SMNVEV (reference sequence). The trim removed 4 bases at V and 3 bases at J, leaving 13 bases unmatched. The CDR3 totals 20 residues. The CDR3 region is CASSSSGLAGGPGRTDTQYF. The CDR3 nucleotides are TGTGCCAGCAGTTCCTCGGGACTAGCGGGAGGGCCTGGGAGGACAGATACGCAGTATTTT.

Notes on this clone: The junction shows a germline mismatch at one end, possibly a read error. The J gene is TRBJ2-1, the V gene TRBV9; 7 nucleotides agree with TRBD1. The CDR3 is 16 residues long. Germline assignment: CDR1 SGDLS and CDR2 YYNGEE. DNA for the CDR3: TGTGCCAGCAGCGTCCCAGGGGGATCCAGCTACGATGAGCAGTTCTTC. This codes for CASSVPGGSSYDEQFF.

The chain joins TRBV7-9 to TRBJ2-7, with TRBD2 matching over 12 bases. Germline values: CDR1 SEHNR, CDR2 FQNEAQ (reference sequence). This CDR3 comprises 15 residues. V shed 5 bases, J shed 7 bases, and the junction held 9 bases outside the gene matches. CDR3 coding DNA: TGTGCCAGCAGCGGAAGACTAGCGGGAGTTGGTGAGCAGTACTTC. Translation gives CASSGRLAGVGEQYF. Complete variable domain (other parts from reference TRBV7-9 and TRBJ2-7): DTGVSQNPRHKITKRGQNVTFRCDPISEHNRLYWYRQTLGQGPEFLTYFQNEAQLEKSRLLSDRFSAERPKGSFSTLEIQRTEQGDSAMYLCASSGRLAGVGEQYFGPGTRLTVT.

This clone has just one count. The junction differs from germline at one of its ends, possibly a read error. The rearrangement uses TRBV7-6 and TRBJ1-1, with a possible D match to TRBD1 (6 bases). Per germline, CDR1 SGHVS and CDR2 FNYEAQ. This CDR3 is 14 amino acids long. The CDR3 DNA reads TGTGCCAGCACCTTAAACAGGGTTGACACTGAAGCTTTCTTT. Translated, it gives CASTLNRVDTEAFF. The variable domain in full, with the rest retrieved from reference TRBV7-6 and TRBJ1-1, is GAGVSQSPRYKVTKRGQDVALRCDPISGHVSLYWYRQALGQGPEFLTYFNYEAQQDKSGLPNDRFSAERPEGSISTLTIQRTEQRDSAMYRCASTLNRVDTEAFFGQGTRLTVV.

This clone was detected only once. The chain recombines TRBV18 with TRBJ2-5; the match to TRBD1 covers 7 bases. CDR3 length: 13 amino acids. Germline V gives CDR1 KGHSH, CDR2 LQKENI. Trimming at V came to 6 bases and at J to 5 bases, leaving 6 bases not matched to a gene. CDR3 region: CASSRGPEETQYF. CDR3 DNA sequence: TGTGCCAGCTCTAGGGGGCCCGAGGAGACCCAGTACTTC.

V gene TRBV4-1 combines with J gene TRBJ2-5; D is possibly TRBD2 (5 bases). The CDR3 totals 13 residues. The V end lost 2 bases, the J end lost 5 bases, and 9 bases lay between the germline ends. The germline CDR1 and CDR2 sequences are MGHRA and YSYEKL. CDR3 residues: CASSQTLVETQYF. The CDR3 bases are TGCGCCAGCAGCCAAACACTAGTCGAGACCCAGTACTTC.

V gene TRBV6-1 combines with J gene TRBJ2-6; 8 nucleotides align to TRBD2. The CDR3 contains 15 residues. V was pared by 7 bases and J by 0 bases, with 2 bases of the junction left unmatched. Looked up from germline, CDR1 is MNHNS and CDR2 is SASEGT. CDR3 sequence (DNA): TGTGCCAGCACGGGGGGGAGCTCTGGGGCCAACGTCCTGACTTTC. It codes for CASTGGSSGANVLTF.

This clone occurred once. The chain couples TRBV5-1 to TRBJ2-1; TRBD2 agrees at 7 bases. V lost 0 bases and J lost 6; bases outside the gene matches: 21. Germline V gives CDR1 SGHRS, CDR2 YFSETQ. The CDR3 is 20 amino acids. Here the CDR3 reads CASSLGWAGDALWSPNEQFF. Here the CDR3 DNA reads TGCGCCAGCAGCTTGGGGTGGGCGGGAGATGCCCTGTGGAGTCCCAATGAGCAGTTCTTC.

The rearrangement uses TRBV28 and TRBJ2-7; tentative D call: TRBD1 (5 bases). The CDR3 runs to 14 residues. Trimming pared 9 bases from V and 4 bases from J, leaving 19 bases between. Germline loops: CDR1 MDHEN, CDR2 SYDVKM. CDR3 in DNA: TGTGCCAGTACCCCCGCCAGGGTATCGTACGAGCAGTACTTC. Amino acids: CASTPARVSYEQYF.

The CDR3 loop reads CASSKDLQGGYEQYF. As DNA, the CDR3 is TGTGCCAGCAGCAAGGATTTACAGGGTGGATACGAGCAGTACTTC. The gene calls are TRBV5-4 and TRBJ2-7, with a weak D call TRBD1 (6 bases). Germline V gene sequence: CDR1 SGHNT, CDR2 YYREEE (reference sequence). The V gene lost 4 bases and the J gene lost 4 bases, with 18 bases spanning the gap. The CDR3 has 15 residues.

CDR3 amino acids: CARGQGYGYTF. The CDR3 DNA reads as TGTGCCAGAGGACAGGGCTATGGCTACACCTTC. V and J are TRBV2 and TRBJ1-2, with 8 bases matching TRBD1. The germline CDR1 and CDR2 sequences are SNHLY and FYNNEI. The CDR3 runs 11 residues. With 9 bases clipped from V and 4 bases from J, the junction kept 1 base outside the gene matches. The full variable domain, completed using reference TRBV2 and TRBJ1-2, is EPEVTQTPSHQVTQMGQEVILRCVPISNHLYFYWYRQILGQKVEFLVSFYNNEISEKSEIFDDQFSVERPDGSNFTLKIRSTKLEDSAMYFCARGQGYGYTFGSGTRLTVV.

The chain uses TRBV6-5 and TRBJ2-2; 7 bases align to TRBD2. Trimming at V came to 6 bases and at J to 6 bases, leaving 10 bases not matched to a gene. The CDR3 consists of 15 residues. The germline gives CDR1 MNHEY, CDR2 SVGAGI. CDR3 sequence (DNA): TGTGCCAGCAGCTTCCTGACTAGCAAGGCCGGGGAGCTGTTTTTT. Translating it yields CASSFLTSKAGELFF.

The rearrangement uses TRBV19 and TRBJ2-1, with 12 bases aligning to TRBD2. Germline CDR1 is LNHDA and CDR2 is SQIVND (reference sequence). The CDR3 spans 17 residues. The trim removed 7 bases at V and 7 bases at J, leaving 14 bases unmatched. DNA for the CDR3: TGTGCCAGTACCCCTAGCGGGAGGGCCAGGTGGTATAATGAGCAGTTCTTC. Amino acid sequence: CASTPSGRARWYNEQFF.

The sample holds one count of this clone. V gene TRBV28 combines with J gene TRBJ1-5, with 9 nucleotides matching TRBD1. With 3 bases clipped from V and 5 bases from J, the junction kept 5 bases outside the gene matches. This CDR3 is built from 15 residues. In germline, CDR1 is MDHEN, CDR2 SYDVKM. In nucleotides, the CDR3 is TGTGCCAGCAGTTTGGACACAGGGGGCGATCAGCCCCAGCATTTT. Encoded protein: CASSLDTGGDQPQHF.

The chain carries TRBV4-1 and TRBJ2-7; 9 bases are a match to TRBD2. V lost 4 bases, J lost 3 bases, and 7 bases stayed unmatched. The CDR3 is 15 residues long. Germline loops: CDR1 MGHRA, CDR2 YSYEKL. The CDR3 DNA reads TGCGCCAGCAGCCGGACCGGGACTAGCATCTACGAGCAGTACTTC. This codes for CASSRTGTSIYEQYF.

The J gene is TRBJ2-5, the V gene TRBV27; the D gene is possibly TRBD2 (5 bases). With 6 bases removed from V and 5 bases from J, the gap between germline ends came to 16 bases. The germline V gene encodes CDR1 MNHEY and CDR2 SMNVEV (reference sequence). CDR3 length: 14 residues. The CDR3 nucleotides read TGTGCCAGCAGGAGCCGGGCCCCGGGGGAGACCCAGTACTTC. Translation: CASRSRAPGETQYF.

J is TRBJ1-2 and V is TRBV4-1; tentative D call: TRBD1 (6 bases). The CDR3 spans 16 residues. Germline V CDR1 and CDR2: MGHRA, YSYEKL. V lost 0 bases and J 4 bases, leaving 15 bases between the germline ends. CDR3 protein: CASSQEGHRGSYGYTF. The CDR3 DNA is TGCGCCAGCAGCCAAGAAGGTCATAGGGGGAGCTATGGCTACACCTTC.

The table lists this clone with a few counts. This rearrangement joins TRBV4-1 to TRBJ1-5, with 9 bases identical to TRBD1. From germline, CDR1 is MGHRA and CDR2 YSYEKL. The ends lost 3 bases at V and 5 bases at J; junction bases unmatched: 20. The CDR3 spans 20 residues. In DNA, the CDR3 is TGCGCCAGCAGCCACGCCCAACCGGGACAGGGAATTAAATTAGATCAGCCCCAGCATTTT. Its translation: CASSHAQPGQGIKLDQPQHF.

This chain links TRBV19 with TRBJ2-5; 9 bases line up with TRBD2. Trimming removed 2 bases from V and 5 bases from J; junction bases left unmatched: 9. Germline V CDR1 and CDR2: LNHDA, SQIVND (reference sequence). The CDR3 has 16 residues. CDR3 amino acids: CASSILAGTQVETQYF. The CDR3 DNA follows: TGTGCCAGTAGTATACTAGCGGGAACTCAAGTGGAGACCCAGTACTTC.